These 20 T cell receptor beta chains were all obtained from the same sample, sequenced in a study of T cells in Graves' hyperthyroidism and ophthalmopathy. RNA transcripts served as the template for amplifying TCR beta CDR3 regions. First-round RT-PCR with HTBI primers amplified the TCR CDR3 region. TCRdb re-called the multiplex PCR reads with MiXCR, one entry per CDR3 protein. The sample carries 600,000 to 900,000 distinct CDR3 sequences, 15% to 20% recorded once. Sequencing input: blood. The receptors derive from a man aged 18 to 30 with Graves' hyperthyroidism.

The CDR3 spells CASSLTRQAGEKLFF. The DNA for the CDR3 is TGTGCCAGCAGTTTAACTCGACAGGCGGGTGAAAAACTGTTTTTT. The chain combines TRBV27 with TRBJ1-4; tentative D call: TRBD1 (6 bases). CDR1 is MNHEY and CDR2 is SMNVEV in the germline V gene (reference sequence). Between the trimmed V and J ends, which lost 2 bases and 7 bases, there was a span of 14 bases. The CDR3 is 15 amino acids.

This clonotype came up many times. The chain carries TRBV15 and TRBJ1-6; D remains ambiguous. The CDR3 contains 17 residues. Germline V gene lookup returns CDR1 LNHNV and CDR2 YYDKDF (reference sequence). V was cut by 4 bases and J by 0 bases, with 13 bases left in between. The CDR3 reads CATSTALPNSYNSPLHF. CDR3 DNA: TGTGCCACCAGCACCGCCCTGCCGAACTCCTATAATTCACCCCTCCACTTT.

Ten or more counts support this clonotype. The chain is built from TRBV3-1 and TRBJ2-7; the match to TRBD2 covers 9 bases. The CDR3 contains 14 residues. Trimming cost V 5 bases and J 4 bases; bases outside gene matches: 6. Germline V lookup: CDR1 LGHDT, CDR2 YNNKEL (reference sequence). The CDR3 loop reads CASSKGAGGYEQYF. CDR3 DNA sequence: TGTGCCAGCAGCAAAGGAGCGGGAGGTTACGAGCAGTACTTC.

This clonotype was counted between two and nine times. The rearrangement joins TRBV28 to TRBJ1-6; D unclear. This CDR3 is 16 amino acids long. V shed 5 bases and J shed 0 bases, with 11 bases lying between them. Germline CDR1 MDHEN, CDR2 SYDVKM. The DNA of the CDR3 is TGTGCCAGCAGTATCCGGCGGAGCTCCTATAATTCACCCCTCCACTTT. Its protein is CASSIRRSSYNSPLHF.

The V gene is TRBV10-3, the J gene TRBJ1-5, with TRBD1 matching over 7 bases. Looked up from germline, CDR1 is ENHRY and CDR2 is SYGVKD. The V segment lost 4 bases and the J segment 1 base; nucleotides outside the gene matches: 1. The CDR3 sequence is 14 residues long. DNA of the CDR3: TGTGCCATCAGTGGGGGACAGAGCAATCAGCCCCAGCATTTT. Translated: CAISGGQSNQPQHF.

As to this clonotype: This sequence may be a read error, since a much larger clone differs from it by one base. The chain joins TRBV2 to TRBJ2-7; D remains ambiguous. Looked up from germline, CDR1 is SNHLY and CDR2 is FYNNEI. This CDR3 contains 14 residues. Trimming left V 5 bases short and J 4 bases short, with 15 bases between. CDR3 DNA: TGTGCCAGCAGTACTGGCCAGAAACGGTACGAGCAGTACTTC. This gives the protein CASSTGQKRYEQYF.

This clonotype was counted a few times. The genes are TRBV5-1 and TRBJ2-1; 7 bases are a match to TRBD1. The CDR3 loop spans 16 amino acids. CDR1 SGHRS and CDR2 YFSETQ come from the germline V gene. The V gene end was trimmed by 0 bases and the J gene end by 9 bases; junction bases not matched to a gene: 12. The CDR3 loop is CASSLAGPNRGTEQFF. The CDR3 nucleotides read TGCGCCAGCAGCTTGGCCGGGCCAAACAGGGGTACTGAGCAGTTCTTC.

The chain links TRBV4-1 to TRBJ2-4; TRBD1 is a possible D gene (6 bases). In germline, CDR1 is MGHRA, CDR2 YSYEKL. Trimming removed 1 base from V and 4 bases from J, with 14 bases in between. CDR3 length: 16 residues. The CDR3 spells CASSQGGGAAKNIQYF. CDR3 bases: TGCGCCAGCAGCCAAGGTGGGGGCGCAGCGAAAAACATTCAGTACTTC.

This clonotype was counted between two and nine times. The rearrangement joins TRBV20-1 to TRBJ1-6; TRBD1 might be the D (5 bases). V was pared by 4 bases and J by 6 bases, with 16 bases between. The CDR3 consists of 15 residues. Looked up from germline, CDR1 is DFQATT and CDR2 is SNEGSKA (reference sequence). The CDR3 here is CSANPQGPFNSPLHF. The CDR3 DNA reads TGCAGTGCTAATCCTCAGGGTCCATTTAATTCACCCCTCCACTTT.

This clonotype was observed a handful of times. The rearrangement links TRBV20-1 to TRBJ1-4; D is unclear. The CDR3 is 14 amino acids. Germline V gives CDR1 DFQATT, CDR2 SNEGSKA (reference sequence). Trimming took off 2 bases at V and 7 bases at J, with 14 bases between the two ends. The CDR3 region has the DNA TGCAGTGCTAGATCCGGGGTCGGTCGTGAAAAACTGTTTTTT. Protein: CSARSGVGREKLFF.

This clonotype was recorded a few times. The chain combines TRBV7-9 with TRBJ2-5, with D uncertain. Germline V gene lookup returns CDR1 SEHNR and CDR2 FQNEAQ (reference sequence). The CDR3 covers 14 residues. The V gene lost 4 bases and the J gene lost 4 bases, with 13 bases spanning the gap. The CDR3 sequence is CASSSPVPGETQYF. The CDR3 DNA reads TGTGCCAGCAGCTCCCCCGTCCCCGGAGAGACCCAGTACTTC.

The chain joins TRBV6-2 or TRBV6-3 to TRBJ2-1, with 8 bases aligning to TRBD1. Germline lookup yields CDR1 MNHEY and CDR2 SVGEGT. The CDR3 runs 21 residues. V was clipped by 0 bases and J by 0 bases; unmatched bases: 16. The DNA of the CDR3 is TGTGCCAGCAGTTACTCACCGGGAACAGGGGGACCCTTATTCTCCTACAATGAGCAGTTCTTC. Translated: CASSYSPGTGGPLFSYNEQFF.

This clonotype came up a few times. The chain joins TRBV12-3 or TRBV12-4 to TRBJ1-5, with a possible D match to TRBD1 (5 bases). Trimming pared 6 bases from V and 2 bases from J, leaving 11 bases between. The CDR3 is 14 residues long. The CDR3 loop reads CASSHRPGNQPQHF. CDR3 DNA: TGTGCCAGCAGCCACAGGCCGGGCAATCAGCCCCAGCATTTT.

This clonotype was counted at least ten times. The rearrangement links TRBV4-1 to TRBJ2-5; unclear D gene. V dropped 0 bases and J dropped 6 bases, with 8 bases sitting between them. The CDR3 is 13 residues long. Germline CDR1 and CDR2: MGHRA and YSYEKL. The CDR3 bases are TGCGCCAGCAGCCAAGAGATAGGGAAGACCCAGTACTTC. It codes for CASSQEIGKTQYF.

This clonotype was picked up a small number of times. The rearrangement joins TRBV30 to TRBJ1-4; D gene unclear. CDR1 and CDR2 from the germline V gene are GTSNPN and SVGIG (reference sequence). The ends were cut back, 1 base at V and 6 bases at J, with 15 bases in the middle. The CDR3 has 15 amino acids. CDR3 region: CAWSAVPTRHEKLFF. CDR3 sequence (DNA): TGTGCCTGGAGTGCCGTCCCAACGAGGCATGAAAAACTGTTTTTT.

This clonotype was counted only a few times. V gene TRBV6-1 combines with J gene TRBJ1-5; D gene ambiguous. The V gene lost 6 bases and the J gene lost 11 bases, with 14 bases spanning the gap. The CDR3 covers 12 residues. Germline V gene data show CDR1 as MNHNS and CDR2 as SASEGT. The CDR3, as DNA: TGTGCCAGCAGCTCCGACTGGGTGACCCAGCATTTT. Its protein product is CASSSDWVTQHF.

This sequence joins TRBV19 and TRBJ2-1, with 9 bases matching TRBD2. Looked up from germline, CDR1 is LNHDA and CDR2 is SQIVND (reference sequence). The V segment lost 3 bases and the J segment 4 bases; nucleotides outside the gene matches: 4. The CDR3 spans 15 residues. CDR3 bases: TGTGCCAGTAGTATGGAGCGGGGGGATTACAATGAGCAGTTCTTC. Translation: CASSMERGDYNEQFF. Combining the CDR3 with reference TRBV19 and TRBJ2-1 gives the whole variable domain DGGITQSPKYLFRKEGQNVTLSCEQNLNHDAMYWYRQDPGQGLRLIYYSQIVNDFQKGDIAEGYSVSREKKESFPLTVTSAQKNPTAFYLCASSMERGDYNEQFFGPGTRLTVL.

This clonotype was recorded a few times. V is TRBV24-1 and J is TRBJ2-7; possibly TRBD1 for D (5 bases). The CDR3 is made up of 13 amino acids. V lost 3 bases, J lost 3 bases, and 8 bases lay in between. Germline loops: CDR1 KGHDR, CDR2 SFDVKD. CDR3 loop: CATSDDDSYEQYF. The CDR3, as DNA: TGTGCCACCAGTGATGACGACAGCTACGAGCAGTACTTC.

This clonotype was found a few times. V gene TRBV11-2 combines with J gene TRBJ2-1, with D perhaps given as TRBD1 or TRBD2 (5 bases each). Trimming shortened V by 5 bases and J by 7 bases, and 15 bases separated the two germline ends. Germline CDR1 SGHAT, CDR2 FQNNGV. The CDR3 is made up of 14 amino acids. Here the CDR3 DNA reads TGTGCCAGCAGCCAGACCGGGACGAAGAATGAGCAGTTCTTC. This codes for CASSQTGTKNEQFF.

This clonotype was seen at least ten times. V usage is TRBV29-1 and J usage is TRBJ2-5; D is possibly TRBD2 (6 bases). Germline V gene sequence: CDR1 SQVTM, CDR2 ANQGSEA. V shed 7 bases and J shed 2 bases, with 14 bases lying between them. CDR3 size: 13 residues. The CDR3 spells CSGGGRLQETQYF. Here the CDR3 DNA reads TGCAGCGGGGGAGGCAGACTACAAGAGACCCAGTACTTC.